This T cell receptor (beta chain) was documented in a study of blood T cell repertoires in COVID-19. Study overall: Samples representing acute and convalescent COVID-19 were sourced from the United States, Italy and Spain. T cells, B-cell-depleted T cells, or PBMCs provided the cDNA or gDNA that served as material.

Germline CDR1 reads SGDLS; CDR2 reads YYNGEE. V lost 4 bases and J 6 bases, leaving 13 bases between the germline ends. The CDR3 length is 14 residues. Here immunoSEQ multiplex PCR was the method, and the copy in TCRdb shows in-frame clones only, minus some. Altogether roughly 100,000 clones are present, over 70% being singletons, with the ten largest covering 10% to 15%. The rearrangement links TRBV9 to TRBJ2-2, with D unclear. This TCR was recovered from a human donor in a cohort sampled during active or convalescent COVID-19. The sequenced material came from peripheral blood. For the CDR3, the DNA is TGTGCCAGCAGCTATTATAGATCCGCCGGGGAGCTGTTTTTT. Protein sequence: CASSYYRSAGELFF.